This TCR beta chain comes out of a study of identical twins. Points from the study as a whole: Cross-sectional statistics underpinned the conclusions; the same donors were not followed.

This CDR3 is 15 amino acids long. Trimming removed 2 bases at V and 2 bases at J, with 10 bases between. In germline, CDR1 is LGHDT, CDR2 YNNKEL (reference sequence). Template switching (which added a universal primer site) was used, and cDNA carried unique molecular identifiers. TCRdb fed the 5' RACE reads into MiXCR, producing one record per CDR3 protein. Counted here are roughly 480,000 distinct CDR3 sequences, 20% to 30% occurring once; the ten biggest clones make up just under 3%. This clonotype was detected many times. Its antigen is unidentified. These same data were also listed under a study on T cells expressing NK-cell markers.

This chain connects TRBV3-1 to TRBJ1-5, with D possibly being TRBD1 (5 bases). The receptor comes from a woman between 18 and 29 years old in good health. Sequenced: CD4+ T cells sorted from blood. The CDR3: CASSQLGVGNQPQHF. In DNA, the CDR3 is TGTGCCAGCAGCCAACTGGGGGTGGGCAATCAGCCCCAGCATTTT.